Only a few counts were recorded for the clone carrying this T cell receptor beta chain. Its matching antigen is unknown. The sample originates from a study of T cell repertoires in cytomegalovirus infection. Turning to the study itself: Both a matching HLA type and CMV infection were indicated by public TCR beta signatures. The study, taken as a whole, reports: It was HLA-C-restricted CMV-specific TCR beta clonotypes that dominated the response ex vivo.

Via MiXCR, TCRdb re-called the reads, giving one row per CDR3 protein. The sample comprises around 450,000 distinct CDR3 sequences, 25% to 40% of which are singletons, and approximately 14% rests with the top ten. Looked up from germline, CDR1 is SGHAT and CDR2 is FQNNGV. The CDR3 contains 14 residues. Unmatched junction bases numbered 3, after V lost 4 bases and J lost 7 bases. The receptor was derived from a human donor in good health (CMV status not recorded). Some clones in this sample may be carry-over from other donors' samples. The chain joins TRBV11-2 to TRBJ1-4, with 10 bases lining up with TRBD1. The sample was PBMCs. CDR3 sequence: CASSWGQGPEKLFF. Written as DNA, the CDR3 is TGTGCCAGCAGCTGGGGACAGGGGCCTGAAAAACTGTTTTTT. The full variable domain, in which reference TRBV11-2 and TRBJ1-4 provide the parts outside the CDR3, is EAGVAQSPRYKIIEKRQSVAFWCNPISGHATLYWYQQILGQGPKLLIQFQNNGVVDDSQLPKDRFSAERLKGVDSTLKIQPAKLEDSAVYLCASSWGQGPEKLFFGSGTQLSVL.